The 11 T cell receptor beta chains reported below all come from one sample, sequenced in a study of shared clonotypes between healthy human individuals. Assay: immunoSEQ multiplex PCR; the TCRdb copy retains only in-frame clones and omits some. The table shows roughly 2,000,000 clones, with roughly 95% occurring only once. The naive CD8 subset, CD45RO-negative cells positively selected for CCR7, excluded terminally differentiated effector memory CD45RA+ cells. The specimen sequenced was naive CD8+ T cells from PBMCs. The receptor source for this set is a man in his late teens or twenties in good health. Some clones in this sample may be carry-over from other donors' samples.

This clone was picked up one time. Other nucleotide sequences from this sample produce the same CDR3. The CDR3: CASSFQGAKNIQYF. CDR3 DNA: TGTGCCAGCAGTTTCCAGGGGGCCAAAAACATTCAGTACTTC. This chain uses TRBV27 with TRBJ2-4, with a possible D match to TRBD1 (6 bases). With 3 bases removed from V and 1 base from J, the gap between germline ends came to 7 bases. Germline V gene sequence: CDR1 MNHEY, CDR2 SMNVEV (reference sequence). This CDR3 spans 14 amino acids.

The V gene is TRBV9, the J gene TRBJ1-1, with 12 bases matching TRBD1. Germline CDR1 and CDR2: SGDLS and YYNGEE. The ends lost 3 bases at V and 2 bases at J; junction bases unmatched: 2. The CDR3 totals 15 residues. The CDR3 DNA follows: TGTGCCAGCAGCGCGGGACAGGGGGCTAACACTGAAGCTTTCTTT. Encoded protein: CASSAGQGANTEAFF. Filled out from reference TRBV9 and TRBJ1-1, the complete variable domain reads DSGVTQTPKHLITATGQRVTLRCSPRSGDLSVYWYQQSLDQGLQFLIQYYNGEERAKGNILERFSAQQFPDLHSELNLSSLELGDSALYFCASSAGQGANTEAFFGQGTRLTVV.

The chain joins TRBV4-2 to TRBJ1-1, with 8 bases matching TRBD1. CDR1 LGHNA and CDR2 YNFKEQ come from the germline V gene. The CDR3 is 16 amino acids. The V segment lost 1 base and the J segment 0 bases; nucleotides outside the gene matches: 4. CDR3 DNA sequence: TGTGCCAGCAGCCAAGTAACAGGGGGAATGAACACTGAAGCTTTCTTT. Amino acid sequence: CASSQVTGGMNTEAFF.

As concerns this clone: Other nucleotide sequences in the sample specify the same CDR3. J is TRBJ2-3 and V is TRBV6-6, with D uncertain. Germline lookup yields CDR1 MNHNY and CDR2 SVGAGI (reference sequence). CDR3 length: 13 residues. V was clipped by 6 bases and J by 0 bases, with 7 bases between them. CDR3 residues: CASSLGSTDTQYF. The CDR3 nucleotides read TGTGCCAGCAGCCTGGGAAGCACAGATACGCAGTATTTT.

The chain has TRBV7-9 and TRBJ1-5; a weak D match, TRBD1 (6 bases). The V and J ends lost 4 bases and 2 bases respectively, with 21 bases between them. Germline assignment: CDR1 SEHNR and CDR2 FQNEAQ (reference sequence). This CDR3 contains 18 residues. The CDR3: CASSSQNMGAFGNQPQHF. The CDR3 DNA reads TGTGCCAGCAGCTCCCAAAATATGGGGGCGTTCGGCAATCAGCCCCAGCATTTT.

The chain recombines TRBV13 with TRBJ2-7; TRBD2 matches at 7 bases. This CDR3 region has 15 residues. V dropped 5 bases and J dropped 6; count of bases not matched to a gene: 13. Germline CDR1 reads PRHDT; CDR2 reads FYEKMQ (reference sequence). CDR3 sequence (DNA): TGTGCCAGCAGCCCTAGACTAGCCCCCGTAGCCGAGCAGTACTTC. Translation gives CASSPRLAPVAEQYF.

This chain joins TRBV9 and TRBJ1-3; no firm D call. Trimming cost V 0 bases and J 2 bases, with 9 bases left between them. This CDR3 spans 15 amino acids. Germline lookup yields CDR1 SGDLS and CDR2 YYNGEE. CDR3 residues: CASSVAGFPGNTIYF. In DNA form, the CDR3 reads TGTGCCAGCAGCGTAGCCGGATTTCCTGGAAACACCATATATTTT.

The gene calls are TRBV6-1 and TRBJ2-7, with 11 bases matching TRBD2. The germline gives CDR1 MNHNS, CDR2 SASEGT. V trimming: 5 bases; J trimming: 3 bases; junction bases outside the gene matches: 3. The CDR3 loop spans 14 amino acids. CDR3 loop: CASSPLAGDYEQYF. CDR3 sequence (DNA): TGTGCCAGCAGTCCACTAGCGGGGGACTACGAGCAGTACTTC.

The gene calls are TRBV2 and TRBJ1-2; the D gene is possibly TRBD1 (5 bases). Trimming stripped 11 bases from V and 8 bases from J, with 18 bases between. Germline CDR1 SNHLY, CDR2 FYNNEI. This CDR3 is 12 amino acids long. CDR3 in amino acids: CASEGWGTGYTF. In DNA, the CDR3 is TGTGCCTCCGAGGGGTGGGGGACGGGCTACACCTTC.

The chain uses TRBV6-5 and TRBJ2-1; TRBD1 might be the D (5 bases). Germline V lookup: CDR1 MNHEY, CDR2 SVGAGI. Trimming stripped 0 bases from V and 8 bases from J, with 17 bases between. The CDR3 totals 16 residues. As DNA, the CDR3 is TGTGCCAGCAGTTACTCGAGCCAGGGTCAGGACCATGAGCAGTTCTTC. It codes for CASSYSSQGQDHEQFF.

The chain has TRBV7-9 and TRBJ2-7, with D possibly matching TRBD1 (5 bases). V lost 5 bases and J lost 3, with 11 bases in between. Looked up from germline, CDR1 is SEHNR and CDR2 is FQNEAQ (reference sequence). The CDR3 runs 13 residues. The CDR3 DNA follows: TGTGCCAGCAGCGGACAAACAGGCTACGAGCAGTACTTC. This encodes CASSGQTGYEQYF.